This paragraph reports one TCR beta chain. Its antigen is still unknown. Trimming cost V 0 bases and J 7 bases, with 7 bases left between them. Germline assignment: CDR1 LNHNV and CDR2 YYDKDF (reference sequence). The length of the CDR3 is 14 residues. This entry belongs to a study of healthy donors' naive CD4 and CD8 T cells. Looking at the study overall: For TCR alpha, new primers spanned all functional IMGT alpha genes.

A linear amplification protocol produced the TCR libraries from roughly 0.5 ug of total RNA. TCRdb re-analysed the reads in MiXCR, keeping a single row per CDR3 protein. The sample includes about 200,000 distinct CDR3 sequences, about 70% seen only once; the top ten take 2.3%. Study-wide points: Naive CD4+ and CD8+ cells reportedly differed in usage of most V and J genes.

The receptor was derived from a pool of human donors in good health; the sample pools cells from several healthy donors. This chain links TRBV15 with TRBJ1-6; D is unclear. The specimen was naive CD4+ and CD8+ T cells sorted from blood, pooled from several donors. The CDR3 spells CATSRDVGNSPLHF. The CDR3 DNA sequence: TGTGCCACCAGCAGAGATGTAGGGAATTCACCCCTCCACTTT.